The 3 T cell receptor beta chains in this list originate from one sample, sequenced in a study of blood T cell repertoires in COVID-19. Sequencing used immunoSEQ multiplex PCR; TCRdb keeps in-frame clones, though not all of them. The sample includes tens of thousands of clones, more than 60% of them seen just once. The specimen was peripheral blood. The origin of the receptors is a human donor in a cohort sampled during active COVID-19.

This sequence joins TRBV6-2 or TRBV6-3 and TRBJ2-2; 10 bases align to TRBD2. V dropped 2 bases and J dropped 3; count of bases not matched to a gene: 9. This CDR3 is built from 18 residues. Germline V gene lookup returns CDR1 MNHEY and CDR2 SVGEGT. The chain's CDR3 is CASSYPGSGRPDTGELFF. Here the CDR3 DNA reads TGTGCCAGCAGTTACCCAGGTAGCGGGAGGCCGGACACCGGGGAGCTGTTTTTT.

This chain connects TRBV5-4 to TRBJ2-3; 8 positions agree with TRBD2. The CDR3 is made up of 16 amino acids. The V gene end was trimmed by 0 bases and the J gene end by 0 bases; junction bases not matched to a gene: 3. Germline assignment: CDR1 SGHNT and CDR2 YYREEE (reference sequence). The CDR3 DNA sequence: TGTGCCAGCAGCTTGGATGCTAGCGGGAGCACAGATACGCAGTATTTT. As protein: CASSLDASGSTDTQYF.

V and J are TRBV28 and TRBJ1-4; TRBD1 aligns across 7 bases. The V segment lost 6 bases and the J segment 3 bases; nucleotides outside the gene matches: 7. Per germline, CDR1 MDHEN and CDR2 SYDVKM. The CDR3 sequence is 15 residues long. CDR3 in amino acids: CASRTGSAPNEKLFF. CDR3 in DNA: TGTGCCAGCAGGACAGGGAGCGCTCCTAATGAAAAACTGTTTTTT.